Listed here are 3 T cell receptor beta chains from one sample, sequenced in a study of cytomegalovirus exposure and HLA in healthy donors. Vbeta (60) and Jbeta (13) primers were used in the PCR. Data came from immunoSEQ multiplex PCR; TCRdb stores just in-frame clones and leaves some out. The table has approximately 85,000 clones, 80% seen once. Sequenced input: PBMCs. These receptors came from a man aged 50-60 years in good health and CMV-seropositive.

Concerning this clone itself: Sequence at one end of the junction differs from germline and may be a read error. The CDR3 DNA follows: TGTGCCAGCTCCCCCTTGGACACCTACTCTGGGGCCAACGGCCTGACTTTC. Amino acid sequence: CASSPLDTYSGANGLTF. The rearrangement uses TRBV18 and TRBJ2-6; maybe TRBD1 (5 bases). The CDR3 covers 17 residues. Germline CDR1 and CDR2: KGHSH and LQKENI. The full variable domain, in which reference TRBV18 and TRBJ2-6 provide the parts outside the CDR3, is NAGVMQNPRHLVRRRGQEARLRCSPMKGHSHVYWYRQLPEEGLKFMVYLQKENIIDESGMPKERFSAEFPKEGPSILRIQQVVRGDSAAYFCASSPLDTYSGANGLTFGAGSRLTVL.

V gene TRBV19 combines with J gene TRBJ2-5; perhaps TRBD2 as D (6 bases). Trimming removed 3 bases from V and 11 bases from J, with 19 bases in between. This CDR3 spans 14 amino acids. Germline values: CDR1 LNHDA, CDR2 SQIVND (reference sequence). The CDR3 sequence is CASSMVGFPREQYF. The CDR3 coding sequence is TGTGCCAGTAGTATGGTCGGGTTCCCTCGGGAGCAGTACTTC.

The V and J genes are TRBV27 and TRBJ1-2, with D maybe TRBD1 (6 bases). Looked up from germline, CDR1 is MNHEY and CDR2 is SMNVEV (reference sequence). Trimming took off 3 bases at V and 8 bases at J, with 13 bases between the two ends. This CDR3 contains 13 residues. The CDR3 reads CASSFAGAIGYTF. Here the CDR3 DNA reads TGTGCCAGCAGTTTCGCAGGGGCAATCGGCTACACCTTC.